This passage covers 6 T cell receptor beta chains from one sample sequenced in a study of T cell clones after liver transplantation. The data were produced by immunoSEQ multiplex PCR, yet TCRdb's version contains in-frame clones alone and is incomplete. The repertoire holds about 47,000 clones, with about nine tenths as singletons. This sample comprised CD8+ T cells from blood, obtained 12 months after liver transplant. The source of these receptors is a human patient who received a liver transplant. These T cells may partly come from the graft donor.

The V and J genes are TRBV9 and TRBJ1-1; the match to TRBD1 covers 7 bases. This CDR3 region has 15 residues. Losses at the gene ends were 0 bases for V and 0 bases for J; bases not matched to a gene: 2. Germline V lookup: CDR1 SGDLS, CDR2 YYNGEE. As DNA, the CDR3 is TGTGCCAGCAGCGTAGATGGGACAGTGAACACTGAAGCTTTCTTT. Amino acid sequence: CASSVDGTVNTEAFF. Complete variable domain (other parts from reference TRBV9 and TRBJ1-1): DSGVTQTPKHLITATGQRVTLRCSPRSGDLSVYWYQQSLDQGLQFLIQYYNGEERAKGNILERFSAQQFPDLHSELNLSSLELGDSALYFCASSVDGTVNTEAFFGQGTRLTVV.

J is TRBJ1-1 and V is TRBV20-1; no firm D call. Trimming took off 0 bases at V and 6 bases at J, with 5 bases between the two ends. The CDR3 totals 11 residues. The V gene's germline CDR1 is DFQATT and CDR2 SNEGSKA (reference sequence). CDR3 in amino acids: CSAREGAEAFF. The CDR3 DNA follows: TGCAGTGCTAGAGAGGGAGCTGAAGCTTTCTTT.

J is TRBJ2-3 and V is TRBV10-3; no definite D call. Trimming took off 2 bases at V and 8 bases at J, with 5 bases between the two ends. This CDR3 has 11 residues. The germline V gene has CDR1 ENHRY and CDR2 SYGVKD. The CDR3 DNA reads TGTGCCATCAGTGAGATGGCTACGCAGTATTTT. It specifies CAISEMATQYF.

This clone came up once. The CDR3 nucleotides read TGTGCCAGCAGCCCCGGATCTAACTATGGCTACACCTTC. Its translation: CASSPGSNYGYTF. The chain carries TRBV7-9 and TRBJ1-2; unclear D gene. Germline CDR1 is SEHNR and CDR2 is FQNEAQ (reference sequence). V was trimmed by 5 bases and J by 0 bases, leaving 7 bases between them. CDR3 length: 13 residues.

The genes are TRBV29-1 and TRBJ1-4; unclear D gene. In germline, CDR1 is SQVTM, CDR2 ANQGSEA. V was shortened by 1 base and J by 5 bases, with 8 bases between the two germline ends. The CDR3 is made up of 13 amino acids. This CDR3 reads CSVEGGSNEKLFF. The CDR3 nucleotides are TGCAGCGTTGAAGGAGGTTCCAATGAAAAACTGTTTTTT.

J is TRBJ2-7 and V is TRBV27; D is uncertain. This CDR3 comprises 14 residues. The V gene's germline CDR1 is MNHEY and CDR2 SMNVEV (reference sequence). V shed 6 bases and J shed 0 bases, with 12 bases lying between them. CDR3 region: CASSIGPISYEQYF. The CDR3 region has the DNA TGTGCCAGCAGCATCGGGCCGATCTCCTACGAGCAGTACTTC.